Following are 15 T cell receptor beta chains from one sample sequenced in a study of shared clonotypes between healthy human individuals (dated by TCRdb to 2019 to 2021). The protocol used for the library was the immunoSEQ multiplex PCR assay. Held by TCRdb, this immuneACCESS table contains in-frame sequences only and omits some clones. Under half of the omission traces to an unresolved V gene where checked; the cause of the rest is unknown. Across this sample there are some 980,000 clones, with less than 85% seen only once. The ten largest make up over 1.3% of the sample. The specimen sequenced was memory CD4+ T cells sorted from blood. The cell subset or site label, read with the paper, signifies: CD45RA-negative fraction. The source is a man between 18 and 29 years old in good health.

V and J are TRBV9 and TRBJ2-3; 11 nucleotides line up with TRBD2. Trimming at V came to 0 bases and at J to 5 bases, leaving 5 bases not matched to a gene. The CDR3 has 16 amino acids. From germline, CDR1 is SGDLS and CDR2 YYNGEE. The CDR3 loop reads CASSVVSGLAGDTQYF. DNA for the CDR3: TGTGCCAGCAGCGTAGTGTCTGGACTAGCGGGAGATACGCAGTATTTT.

This clone was observed a handful of times. The V call is TRBV6-1, the J call TRBJ2-5, with D perhaps matching TRBD2 (7 bases). CDR1 and CDR2 (germline): MNHNS, SASEGT. Trimming removed 2 bases at V and 5 bases at J, with 12 bases between. This CDR3 is 14 amino acids long. The CDR3, as DNA: TGTGCCAGCAGTGAAAGGGGGGGGGCGGAGACCCAGTACTTC. This sequence encodes CASSERGGAETQYF.

This clone was detected a few times. This rearrangement joins TRBV5-4 to TRBJ2-2; 7 bases line up with TRBD2. From germline, CDR1 is SGHNT and CDR2 YYREEE (reference sequence). With V trimmed by 3 bases and J by 1 base, 12 bases remained unmatched. The CDR3 runs 18 residues. CDR3 nucleotide sequence: TGTGCCAGCAGCTCCGGGGGGACCCGGGACCTGAACACCGGGGAGCTGTTTTTT. It is translated as CASSSGGTRDLNTGELFF.

The J gene is TRBJ1-2, the V gene TRBV14; D not certain. Deletions cut 0 bases from V and 7 bases from J, with 15 bases between. Germline assignment: CDR1 SGHDN and CDR2 FVKESK. The CDR3 is made up of 15 amino acids. CDR3 loop: CASSQEVKGVGGYTF. CDR3 nucleotide sequence: TGTGCCAGCAGCCAAGAAGTTAAGGGAGTGGGTGGCTACACCTTC.

The CDR3 coding sequence is TGTGCCAGTAGTATTGCGGGGCCCCCCTACGAGCAGTACTTC. It is translated as CASSIAGPPYEQYF. The rearrangement joins TRBV19 to TRBJ2-7; tentative D call: TRBD2 (6 bases). The CDR3 contains 14 residues. V was clipped by 3 bases and J by 2 bases, with 11 bases between them. CDR1 is LNHDA and CDR2 is SQIVND in the germline V gene (reference sequence).

Turning to this clone: The sample holds other DNA sequences that translate to the same CDR3. The DNA for the CDR3 is TGTGCCAGCAGCCCGGGACTAGCGGGAGTCTACGAGCAGTACTTC. Its translation: CASSPGLAGVYEQYF. The V call is TRBV5-4, the J call TRBJ2-7; TRBD2 aligns across 14 bases. The junction had 3 bases not matched to a gene; V was cut back by 4 bases and J by 3 bases. CDR1 and CDR2 (germline): SGHNT, YYREEE (reference sequence). There are 15 residues in the CDR3.

Comments on this clone: The same CDR3 arises from other DNA sequences in this sample as well. V gene TRBV18 combines with J gene TRBJ2-3; D perhaps matches TRBD2 (5 bases). The CDR3 has 14 residues. Germline lookup yields CDR1 KGHSH and CDR2 LQKENI. Trimming removed 3 bases at V and 1 base at J, with 8 bases between. The CDR3 here is CASSPPGGTDTQYF. The CDR3 region has the DNA TGTGCCAGCTCACCCCCCGGGGGCACAGATACGCAGTATTTT.

This clone appeared a few times. The genes are TRBV5-4 and TRBJ1-6; 9 bases line up with TRBD1. This CDR3 region has 16 residues. CDR1 and CDR2 (germline): SGHNT, YYREEE (reference sequence). With V trimmed by 0 bases and J by 5 bases, 3 bases remained unmatched. The CDR3 sequence: CASSLGGQGNNSPLHF. CDR3 bases: TGTGCCAGCAGCTTGGGAGGACAGGGGAATAATTCACCCCTCCACTTT.

The J gene is TRBJ1-1, the V gene TRBV5-4, with no clear D. CDR1 is SGHNT and CDR2 is YYREEE in the germline V gene (reference sequence). CDR3 length: 13 residues. The V and J ends lost 5 bases and 1 base respectively, with 9 bases between them. The CDR3 DNA reads as TGTGCCAGCAGTTTTGACACGAACACTGAAGCTTTCTTT. Translated, it gives CASSFDTNTEAFF.

This chain links TRBV19 with TRBJ1-5; 8 bases match TRBD1. The CDR3 covers 19 residues. CDR1 LNHDA and CDR2 SQIVND come from the germline V gene (reference sequence). Unmatched junction bases numbered 17, after V lost 5 bases and J lost 2 bases. The CDR3 loop reads CASSPATWTGTPGNQPQHF. The CDR3 DNA reads TGTGCCAGTAGTCCCGCTACATGGACAGGGACGCCTGGCAATCAGCCCCAGCATTTT.

This clone was counted a few times. V is TRBV10-2 and J is TRBJ1-1; unclear D gene. Germline V gene data show CDR1 as WSHSY and CDR2 as SAAADI. With 3 bases removed from V and 1 base from J, the gap between germline ends came to 3 bases. There are 12 residues in the CDR3. The CDR3 DNA sequence: TGCGCCAGCAGTGAAAAGAACACTGAAGCTTTCTTT. Residues: CASSEKNTEAFF.

The J gene is TRBJ2-3, the V gene TRBV9; TRBD2 agrees at 12 bases. J lost 2 bases, V lost 0 bases, and 4 bases had no gene match. Germline V gene lookup returns CDR1 SGDLS and CDR2 YYNGEE. The CDR3 runs to 17 residues. In DNA, the CDR3 is TGTGCCAGCAGCGTAGGGGGACTAGCGGGCATCACAGATACGCAGTATTTT. It codes for CASSVGGLAGITDTQYF.

This rearrangement joins TRBV7-9 to TRBJ2-7; no clear D gene. V was pared by 1 base and J by 0 bases, with 10 bases between. This CDR3 is 15 amino acids long. Germline V gene data show CDR1 as SEHNR and CDR2 as FQNEAQ (reference sequence). CDR3 coding DNA: TGTGCCAGCAGCTTAGAGGCGGCAGGCTCCTACGAGCAGTACTTC. As protein: CASSLEAAGSYEQYF.

V is TRBV5-8 and J is TRBJ2-7; 11 bases agree with TRBD1. The CDR3 spans 15 residues. Germline V lookup: CDR1 SGHTS, CDR2 YDEGEE. Trimming at V came to 6 bases and at J to 3 bases, leaving 8 bases not matched to a gene. The CDR3 DNA reads as TGTGCCAGCACAATTTCCGGGACAGGGGGCTACGAGCAGTACTTC. This sequence encodes CASTISGTGGYEQYF.

This clone was counted once. This chain joins TRBV7-2 and TRBJ1-3, with D uncertain. There are 15 residues in the CDR3. Looked up from germline, CDR1 is SGHTA and CDR2 is FQGNSA. The V end lost 3 bases, the J end lost 2 bases, and 11 bases lay between the germline ends. CDR3 bases: TGTGCCAGCAGCTTTATCGCAGCGGCTGGAAACACCATATATTTT. As protein: CASSFIAAAGNTIYF.